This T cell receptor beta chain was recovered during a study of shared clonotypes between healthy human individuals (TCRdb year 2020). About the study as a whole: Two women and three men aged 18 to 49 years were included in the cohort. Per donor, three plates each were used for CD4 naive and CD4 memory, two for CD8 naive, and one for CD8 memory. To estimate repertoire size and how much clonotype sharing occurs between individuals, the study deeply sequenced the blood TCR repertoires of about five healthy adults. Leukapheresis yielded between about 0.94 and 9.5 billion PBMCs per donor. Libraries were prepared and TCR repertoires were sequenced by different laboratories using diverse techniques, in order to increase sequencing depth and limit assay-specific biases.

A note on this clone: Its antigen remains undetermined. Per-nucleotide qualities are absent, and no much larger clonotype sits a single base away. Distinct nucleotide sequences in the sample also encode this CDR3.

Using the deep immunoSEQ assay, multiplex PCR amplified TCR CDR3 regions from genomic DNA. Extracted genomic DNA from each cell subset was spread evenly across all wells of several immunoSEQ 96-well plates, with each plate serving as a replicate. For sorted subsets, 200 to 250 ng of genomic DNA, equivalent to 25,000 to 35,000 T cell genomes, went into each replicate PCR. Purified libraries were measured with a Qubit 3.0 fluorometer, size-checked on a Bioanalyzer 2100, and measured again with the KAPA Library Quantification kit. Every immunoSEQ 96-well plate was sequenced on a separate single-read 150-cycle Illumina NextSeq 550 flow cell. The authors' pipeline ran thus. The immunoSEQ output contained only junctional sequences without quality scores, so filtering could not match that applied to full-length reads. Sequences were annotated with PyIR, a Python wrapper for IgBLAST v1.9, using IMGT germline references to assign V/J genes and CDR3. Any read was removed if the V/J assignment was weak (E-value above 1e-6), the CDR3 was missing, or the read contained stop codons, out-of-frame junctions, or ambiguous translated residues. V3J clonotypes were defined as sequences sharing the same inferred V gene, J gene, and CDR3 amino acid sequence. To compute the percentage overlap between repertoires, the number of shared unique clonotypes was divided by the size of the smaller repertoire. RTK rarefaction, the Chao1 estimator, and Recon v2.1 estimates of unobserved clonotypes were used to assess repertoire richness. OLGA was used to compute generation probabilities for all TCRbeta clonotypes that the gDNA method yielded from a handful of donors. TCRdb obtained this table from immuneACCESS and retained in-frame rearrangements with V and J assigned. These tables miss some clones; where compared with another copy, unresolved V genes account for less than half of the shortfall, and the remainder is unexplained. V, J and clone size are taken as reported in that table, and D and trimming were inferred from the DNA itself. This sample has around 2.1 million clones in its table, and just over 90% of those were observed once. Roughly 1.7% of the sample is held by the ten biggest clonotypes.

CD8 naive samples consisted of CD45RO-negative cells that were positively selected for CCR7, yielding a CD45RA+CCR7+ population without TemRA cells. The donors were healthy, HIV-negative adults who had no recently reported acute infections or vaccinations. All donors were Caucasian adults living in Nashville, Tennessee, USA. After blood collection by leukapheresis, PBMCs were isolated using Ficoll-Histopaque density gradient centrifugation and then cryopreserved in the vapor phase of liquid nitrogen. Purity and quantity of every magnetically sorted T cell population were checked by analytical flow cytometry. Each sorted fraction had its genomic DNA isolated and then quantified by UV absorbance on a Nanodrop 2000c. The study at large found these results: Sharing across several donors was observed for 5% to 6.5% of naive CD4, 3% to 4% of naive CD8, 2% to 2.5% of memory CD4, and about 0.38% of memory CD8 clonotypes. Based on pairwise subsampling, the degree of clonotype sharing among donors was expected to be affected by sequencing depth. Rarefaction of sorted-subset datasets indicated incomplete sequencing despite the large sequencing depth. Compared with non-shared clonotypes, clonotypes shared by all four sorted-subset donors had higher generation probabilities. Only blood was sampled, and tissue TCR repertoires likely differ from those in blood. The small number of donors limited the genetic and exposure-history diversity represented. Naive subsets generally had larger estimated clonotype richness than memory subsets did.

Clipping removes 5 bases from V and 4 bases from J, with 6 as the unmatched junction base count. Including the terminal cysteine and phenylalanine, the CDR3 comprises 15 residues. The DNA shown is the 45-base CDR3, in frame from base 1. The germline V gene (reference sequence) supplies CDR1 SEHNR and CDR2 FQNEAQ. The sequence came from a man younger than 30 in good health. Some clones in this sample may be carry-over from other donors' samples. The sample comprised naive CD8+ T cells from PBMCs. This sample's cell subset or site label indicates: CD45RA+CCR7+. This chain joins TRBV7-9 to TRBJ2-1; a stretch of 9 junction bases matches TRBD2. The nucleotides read TGTGCCAGCAGCCTAAGCGGGAGGACATACAATGAGCAGTTCTTC. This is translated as CASSLSGRTYNEQFF.